This paragraph covers one TCR beta chain sequence. This clonotype was observed at least ten times. This receptor's antigen is unknown. The junction shows a germline mismatch at one end, possibly a read error. There are 17 amino acids in the CDR3, from cysteine to phenylalanine inclusive. Here the CDR3 DNA is all that survives: 51 bases in frame from base 1. The germline V gene encodes CDR1 SSHAT and CDR2 FNYEAQ (reference sequence). The data were obtained in a study of T cell repertoires in cytomegalovirus infection (dated by TCRdb to the late 2010s). Study-level background: Donor HLA type was relevant to the analysis, because carriage of CMV infection together with the matching HLA type was indicated by public TCR beta signatures. Overall results and qualifications from the work: In both this cohort and an independent roughly 350-donor cohort, the cumulative frequency of public TCR beta family members distinguished carriers of CMV infection plus the relevant HLA type. The ex vivo response was dominated by HLA-C-restricted CMV-specific TCR beta clonotypes, and the single most frequent clonotype in two of eight donors was supplied by these HLA-C-restricted clonotypes.

Sequencing took place on an Illumina HiSeq 1500. In TCRdb, the public reads were trimmed at Q25 with fastp and aligned with MiXCR, with productive beta chains retained. Every entry covers one CDR3 protein and lists the most common genes and DNA from its rows. For this sample there are under 850,000 distinct CDR3 sequences; roughly a third appear just once. About 2.8% of the sample is taken by the ten largest. Here the chain combines TRBV7-7 and TRBJ2-1, with TRBD2 identical over 14 junction bases. What was sequenced was PBMCs. The origin of this receptor is a human donor in good health (CMV status not recorded). Some clones in this sample may be carry-over from other donors' samples. The CDR3 is CASSPGTSGSSYNEQFF. The base sequence is TGTGCTAGCAGCCCCGGGACTAGCGGGAGCTCCTACAATGAGCAGTTCTTC.